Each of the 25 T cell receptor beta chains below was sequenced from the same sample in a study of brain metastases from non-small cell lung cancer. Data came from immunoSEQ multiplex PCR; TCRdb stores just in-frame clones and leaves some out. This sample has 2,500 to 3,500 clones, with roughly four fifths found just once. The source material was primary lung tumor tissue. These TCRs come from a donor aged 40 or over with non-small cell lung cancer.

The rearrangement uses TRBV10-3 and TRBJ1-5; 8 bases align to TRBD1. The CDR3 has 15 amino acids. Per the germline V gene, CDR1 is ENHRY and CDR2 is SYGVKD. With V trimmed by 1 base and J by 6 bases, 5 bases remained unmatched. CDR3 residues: CAISELGQGSQPQHF. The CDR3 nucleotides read TGTGCCATCAGTGAGTTAGGACAGGGAAGTCAGCCCCAGCATTTT.

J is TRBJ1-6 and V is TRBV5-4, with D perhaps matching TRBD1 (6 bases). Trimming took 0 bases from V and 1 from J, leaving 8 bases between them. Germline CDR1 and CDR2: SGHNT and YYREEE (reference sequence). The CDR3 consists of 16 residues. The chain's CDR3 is CASSLGGASYNSPLHF. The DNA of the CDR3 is TGTGCCAGCAGCTTGGGGGGGGCGTCCTATAATTCACCCCTCCACTTT.

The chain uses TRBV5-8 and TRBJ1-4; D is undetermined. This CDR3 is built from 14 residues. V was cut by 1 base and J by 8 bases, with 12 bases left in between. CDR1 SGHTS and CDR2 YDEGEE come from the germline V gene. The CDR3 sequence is CASSLQRSGEKLFF. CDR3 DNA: TGTGCCAGCAGCTTGCAGAGGAGCGGGGAAAAACTGTTTTTT.

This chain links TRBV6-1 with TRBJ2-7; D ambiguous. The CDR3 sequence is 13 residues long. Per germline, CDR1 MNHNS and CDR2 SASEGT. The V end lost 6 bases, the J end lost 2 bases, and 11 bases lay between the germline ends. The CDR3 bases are TGTGCCAGCAGCCGTGGGCCTACCTACGAGCAGTACTTC. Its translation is CASSRGPTYEQYF.

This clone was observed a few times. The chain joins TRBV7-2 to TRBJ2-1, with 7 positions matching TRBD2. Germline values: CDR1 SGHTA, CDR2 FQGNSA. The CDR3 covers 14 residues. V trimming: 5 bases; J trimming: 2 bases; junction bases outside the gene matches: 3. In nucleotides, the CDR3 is TGTGCCAGCAGCCTCACTAGCGCCTACAATGAGCAGTTCTTC. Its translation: CASSLTSAYNEQFF. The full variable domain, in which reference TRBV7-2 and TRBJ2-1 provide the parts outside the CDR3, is GAGVSQSPSNKVTEKGKDVELRCDPISGHTALYWYRQSLGQGLEFLIYFQGNSAPDKSGLPSDRFSAERTGGSVSTLTIQRTQQEDSAVYLCASSLTSAYNEQFFGPGTRLTVL.

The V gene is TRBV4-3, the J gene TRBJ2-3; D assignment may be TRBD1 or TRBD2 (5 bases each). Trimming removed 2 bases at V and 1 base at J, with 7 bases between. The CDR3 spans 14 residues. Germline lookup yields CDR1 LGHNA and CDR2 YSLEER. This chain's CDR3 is CASSQQGGTDTQYF. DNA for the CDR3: TGCGCCAGCAGCCAACAGGGAGGCACAGATACGCAGTATTTT.

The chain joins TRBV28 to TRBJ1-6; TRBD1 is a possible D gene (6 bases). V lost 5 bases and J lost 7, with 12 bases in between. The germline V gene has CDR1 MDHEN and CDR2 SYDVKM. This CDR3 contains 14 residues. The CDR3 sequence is CASSGQSLNSPLHF. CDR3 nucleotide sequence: TGTGCCAGCAGTGGACAGTCTCTGAATTCACCCCTCCACTTT.

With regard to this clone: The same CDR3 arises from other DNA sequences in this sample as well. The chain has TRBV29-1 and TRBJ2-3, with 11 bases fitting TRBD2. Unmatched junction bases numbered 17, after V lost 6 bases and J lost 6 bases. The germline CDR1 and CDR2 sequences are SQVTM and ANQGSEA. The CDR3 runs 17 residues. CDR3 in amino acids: CSVLPYLLAGVVDTQYF. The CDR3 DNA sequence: TGCAGCGTCCTACCTTACTTACTAGCGGGAGTAGTGGATACGCAGTATTTT.

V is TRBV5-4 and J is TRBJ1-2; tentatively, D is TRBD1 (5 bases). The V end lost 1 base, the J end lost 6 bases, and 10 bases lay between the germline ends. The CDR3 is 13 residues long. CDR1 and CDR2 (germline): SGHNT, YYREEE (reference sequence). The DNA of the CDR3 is TGTGCCAGCAGCTTGTGGACAAGGGATGGCTACACCTTC. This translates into CASSLWTRDGYTF.

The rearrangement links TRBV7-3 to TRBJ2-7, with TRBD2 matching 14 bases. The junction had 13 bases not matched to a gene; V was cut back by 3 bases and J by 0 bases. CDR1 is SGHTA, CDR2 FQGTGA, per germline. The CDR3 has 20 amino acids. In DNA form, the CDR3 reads TGTGCCAGCAGCTTCAAAAGACTAGCGGGAGGGCCGGGGCTCTCCTACGAGCAGTACTTC. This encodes CASSFKRLAGGPGLSYEQYF.

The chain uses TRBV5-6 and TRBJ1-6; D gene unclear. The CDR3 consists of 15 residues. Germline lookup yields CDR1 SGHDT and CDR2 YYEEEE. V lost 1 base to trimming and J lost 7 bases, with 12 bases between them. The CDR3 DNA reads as TGTGCCAGCAGCTTGTTAGGAGAACGCAATTCACCCCTCCACTTT. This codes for CASSLLGERNSPLHF.

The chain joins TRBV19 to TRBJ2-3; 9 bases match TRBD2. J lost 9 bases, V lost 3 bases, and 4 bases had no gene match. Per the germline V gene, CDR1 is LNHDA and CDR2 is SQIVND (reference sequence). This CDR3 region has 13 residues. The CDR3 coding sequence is TGTGCCAGTAGTATTAGCGGGAGTTCGACGCAGTATTTT. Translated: CASSISGSSTQYF.

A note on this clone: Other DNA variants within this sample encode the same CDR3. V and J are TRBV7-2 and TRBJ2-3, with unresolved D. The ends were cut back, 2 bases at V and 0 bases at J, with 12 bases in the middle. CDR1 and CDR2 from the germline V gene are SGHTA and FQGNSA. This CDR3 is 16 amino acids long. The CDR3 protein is CASSLRRASSTDTQYF. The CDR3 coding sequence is TGTGCCAGCAGCTTACGTAGAGCCTCTAGCACAGATACGCAGTATTTT.

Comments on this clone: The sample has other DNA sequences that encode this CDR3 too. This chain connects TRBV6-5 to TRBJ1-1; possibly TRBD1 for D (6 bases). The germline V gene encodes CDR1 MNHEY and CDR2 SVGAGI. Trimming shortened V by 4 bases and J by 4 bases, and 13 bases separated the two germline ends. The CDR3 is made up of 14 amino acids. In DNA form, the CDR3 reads TGTGCCAGCAGTTCTAGGGGGTTAAGCACTGAAGCTTTCTTT. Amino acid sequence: CASSSRGLSTEAFF.

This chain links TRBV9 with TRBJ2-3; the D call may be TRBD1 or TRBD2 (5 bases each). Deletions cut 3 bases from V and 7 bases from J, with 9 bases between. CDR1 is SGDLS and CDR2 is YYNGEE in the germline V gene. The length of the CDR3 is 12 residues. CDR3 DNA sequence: TGTGCCAGCAGCGCCGAGGGGTATACGCAGTATTTT. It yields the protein CASSAEGYTQYF.

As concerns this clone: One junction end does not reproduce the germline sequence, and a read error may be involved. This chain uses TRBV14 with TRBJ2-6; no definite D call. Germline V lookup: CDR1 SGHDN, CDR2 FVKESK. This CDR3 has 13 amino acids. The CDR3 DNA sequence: TGTGCCAGTAGCCAAACTGGGGCCAACGTCCTGACTTTC. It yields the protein CASSQTGANVLTF.

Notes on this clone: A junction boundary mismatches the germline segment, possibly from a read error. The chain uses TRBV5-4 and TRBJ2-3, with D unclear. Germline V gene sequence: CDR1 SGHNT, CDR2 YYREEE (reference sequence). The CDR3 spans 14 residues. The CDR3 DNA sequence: TGTGCCAGCAGCCCCGGCTCCGACACAGATATGCAGTATTTT. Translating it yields CASSPGSDTDMQYF.

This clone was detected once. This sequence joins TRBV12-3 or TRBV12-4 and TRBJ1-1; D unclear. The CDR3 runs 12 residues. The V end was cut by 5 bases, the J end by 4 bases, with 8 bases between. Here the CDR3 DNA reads TGTGCCAGCAGTCCTCTACTCACTGAAGCTTTCTTT. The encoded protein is CASSPLLTEAFF.

The CDR3 DNA reads TGCGCCAGCAGCCAAGAGACGGGACAGGGGAATGAAAAACTGTTTTTT. Translation gives CASSQETGQGNEKLFF. The gene calls are TRBV4-3 and TRBJ1-4; 10 bases align to TRBD1. Germline CDR1 LGHNA, CDR2 YSLEER. J lost 5 bases, V lost 0 bases, and 3 bases had no gene match. CDR3 length equals 16 residues.

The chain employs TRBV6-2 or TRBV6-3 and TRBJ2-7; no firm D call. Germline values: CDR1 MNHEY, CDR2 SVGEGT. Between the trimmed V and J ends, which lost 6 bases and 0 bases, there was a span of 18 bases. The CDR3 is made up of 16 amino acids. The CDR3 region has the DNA TGTGCCAGCAGCCCTCCCTCCCATGGTGGCTCCTACGAGCAGTACTTC. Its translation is CASSPPSHGGSYEQYF.

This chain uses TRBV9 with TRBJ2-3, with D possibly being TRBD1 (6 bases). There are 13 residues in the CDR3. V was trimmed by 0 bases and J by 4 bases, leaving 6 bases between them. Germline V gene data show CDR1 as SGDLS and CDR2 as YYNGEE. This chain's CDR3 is CASSVEGADTQYF. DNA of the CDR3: TGTGCCAGCAGCGTAGAGGGGGCAGATACGCAGTATTTT.

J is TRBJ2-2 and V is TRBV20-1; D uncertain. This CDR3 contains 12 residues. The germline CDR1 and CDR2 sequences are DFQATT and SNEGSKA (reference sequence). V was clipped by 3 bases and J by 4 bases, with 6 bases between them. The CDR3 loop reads CSASRATGELFF. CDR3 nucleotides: TGCAGTGCTAGTCGGGCCACCGGGGAGCTGTTTTTT.

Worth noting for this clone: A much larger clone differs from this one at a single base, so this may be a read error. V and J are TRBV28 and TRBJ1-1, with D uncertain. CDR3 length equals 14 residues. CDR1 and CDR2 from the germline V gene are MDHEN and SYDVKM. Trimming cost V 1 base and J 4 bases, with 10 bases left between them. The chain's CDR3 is CASSLYEGFTEAFF. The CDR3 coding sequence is TGTGCCAGCAGTTTATACGAGGGTTTCACTGAAGCTTTCTTT.

This CDR3 is CASSSKPTDTQYF. CDR3 bases: TGTGCCAGCAGTTCAAAGCCCACAGATACGCAGTATTTT. The chain has TRBV6-6 and TRBJ2-3, with unresolved D. Germline V CDR1 and CDR2: MNHNY, SVGAGI (reference sequence). V dropped 4 bases and J dropped 2 bases, with 7 bases sitting between them. This CDR3 contains 13 residues.

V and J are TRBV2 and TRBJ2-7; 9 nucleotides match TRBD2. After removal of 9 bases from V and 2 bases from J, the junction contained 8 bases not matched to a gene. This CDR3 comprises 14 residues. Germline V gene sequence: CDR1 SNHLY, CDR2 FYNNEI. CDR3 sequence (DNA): TGTGCCAGTGACGAGCGGGAGGCCCCCTACGAGCAGTACTTC. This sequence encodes CASDEREAPYEQYF.